Below are 20 T cell receptor beta chains sequenced from a single sample in a study of regulatory T cells in long-lasting Graves disease. Construction of TCR beta libraries relied on iRepertoire HTBI primers and on Arm-PCR targeting CDR3 regions. TCRdb re-analysed the multiplex PCR reads in MiXCR, keeping a single row per CDR3 protein. The top ten clones hold about 25% of a sample with roughly 560,000 distinct CDR3 sequences, roughly 15% of them seen once. Described time point: newly diagnosed GD, antithyroid drugs for less than 3 months. Construction of the TCR library relied on RNA isolated from PBMCs. The sample was also reused in another study, on T cells in Graves' hyperthyroidism and ophthalmopathy.

This specimen consisted of peripheral blood mononuclear cells (PBMCs), obtained at new diagnosis, from a patient treated with antithyroid drugs. Receptors originate from a woman in her forties or fifties with Graves disease.

This clonotype was observed a handful of times. The chain carries TRBV7-9 and TRBJ2-5; TRBD2 matches 8 bases. The CDR3 sequence is 13 residues long. V lost 4 bases, J lost 5 bases, and 3 bases stayed unmatched. Germline V CDR1 and CDR2: SEHNR, FQNEAQ (reference sequence). DNA for the CDR3: TGTGCCAGCAGCTGGACTAGCACGGAGACCCAGTACTTC. Translation: CASSWTSTETQYF.

About this clonotype itself: Since a much larger clone is just one base distant, this may be a read error. This chain uses TRBV20-1 with TRBJ2-7; possible D gene TRBD2, 6 bases. The V and J ends lost 8 bases and 9 bases respectively, with 11 bases between them. The V gene's germline CDR1 is DFQATT and CDR2 SNEGSKA (reference sequence). This CDR3 has 9 residues. The CDR3 is CSTGEVQYF. The CDR3 bases are TGCAGTACGGGAGAGGTGCAGTACTTC.

This clonotype was seen many times. The chain uses TRBV12-3 or TRBV12-4 and TRBJ2-5; D gene unclear. V shed 1 base and J shed 6 bases, with 9 bases lying between them. The CDR3 spans 13 residues. CDR3 bases: TGTGCCAGCAGTTTAGTGGGGTGGAAGACCCAGTACTTC. It is translated as CASSLVGWKTQYF.

At least ten counts were recorded for this clonotype. The chain is built from TRBV2 and TRBJ1-5; D is unclear. The CDR3 covers 14 residues. Germline assignment: CDR1 SNHLY and CDR2 FYNNEI. Trimming shortened V by 4 bases and J by 4 bases, and 11 bases separated the two germline ends. Written as DNA, the CDR3 is TGTGCCAGCAGTGTCGGGCAGTCTAATCAGCCCCAGCATTTT. This codes for CASSVGQSNQPQHF.

This clonotype occurred many times. This chain's CDR3 is CASSSRAGSSYEQYF. As DNA, the CDR3 is TGTGCCAGCAGCTCCCGGGCGGGAAGCTCCTACGAGCAGTACTTC. The gene calls are TRBV12-3 or TRBV12-4 and TRBJ2-7; D is possibly TRBD2 (6 bases). V lost 6 bases to trimming and J lost 0 bases, with 15 bases between them. The CDR3 has 15 amino acids.

This clonotype was seen many times. The chain has TRBV10-3 and TRBJ1-1; unclear D gene. V dropped 10 bases and J dropped 3 bases, with 15 bases sitting between them. The CDR3 spans 13 residues. CDR1 ENHRY and CDR2 SYGVKD come from the germline V gene. The DNA for the CDR3 is TGTGCCACATTGAGGGTAGATGACACTGAAGCTTTCTTT. It encodes CATLRVDDTEAFF.

There are many counts of this clonotype. The rearrangement links TRBV18 to TRBJ2-5; no firm D call. Between the trimmed V and J ends, which lost 1 base and 5 bases, there was a span of 14 bases. Germline V gene data show CDR1 as KGHSH and CDR2 as LQKENI. The CDR3 has 15 amino acids. The CDR3 nucleotides are TGTGCCAGCTCACCACAAAACCCGACTCTGGAGACCCAGTACTTC. Its protein product is CASSPQNPTLETQYF.

This clonotype was recorded many times. The chain has TRBV12-5 and TRBJ2-3; 14 bases align to TRBD2. Germline-derived CDR1 and CDR2 are LGHNT and FRNRAP. V trimming: 6 bases; J trimming: 6 bases; junction bases outside the gene matches: 11. The CDR3 totals 17 residues. CDR3 coding DNA: TGTGCTAGTGGACCCGGGACTAGCGGGGGATCAGGGGATACGCAGTATTTT. This gives the protein CASGPGTSGGSGDTQYF.

This clonotype was detected many times. The genes are TRBV20-1 and TRBJ2-3; no clear D gene. With 0 bases removed from V and 2 bases from J, the gap between germline ends came to 12 bases. This CDR3 region has 15 residues. Germline V gene lookup returns CDR1 DFQATT and CDR2 SNEGSKA (reference sequence). CDR3 DNA sequence: TGCAGTGCTAGAGACCTACGTTGGGACACAGATACGCAGTATTTT. Its protein product is CSARDLRWDTDTQYF.

Worth noting for this clonotype: A much larger clone is a single base away; this may be a read error. This sequence joins TRBV7-2 and TRBJ2-1; possible D gene TRBD1, 5 bases. The CDR3 has 16 residues. Germline values: CDR1 SGHTA, CDR2 FQGNSA. The CDR3 spells CASSEFGQGSHNEQFF. CDR3 coding DNA: TGTGCCAGCAGTGAATTCGGGCAGGGCTCCCACAATGAGCAGTTCTTC.

In DNA form, the CDR3 reads TGCGCCAGCAGCTTGGAGGGTAGACCTAACACCGGGGAGCTGTTTTTT. This sequence encodes CASSLEGRPNTGELFF. V gene TRBV5-1 combines with J gene TRBJ2-2; D remains ambiguous. Trimming cost V 0 bases and J 2 bases, with 11 bases left between them. Germline lookup yields CDR1 SGHRS and CDR2 YFSETQ. This CDR3 has 16 amino acids.

This clonotype was observed at least ten times. The chain joins TRBV12-3 or TRBV12-4 to TRBJ1-1; 9 positions match TRBD1. The CDR3 is 15 residues long. The CDR3 DNA reads TGTGCTGACAAAAACAGGGGGCTGGGGAACACTGAAGCTTTCTTT. Its protein product is CADKNRGLGNTEAFF.

In its sample, this clonotype was seen a few times. This chain joins TRBV3-1 and TRBJ2-7; D is uncertain. With 1 base removed from V and 3 bases from J, the gap between germline ends came to 7 bases. The germline V gene has CDR1 LGHDT and CDR2 YNNKEL (reference sequence). This CDR3 has 13 residues. The CDR3 spells CASSQVAGYEQYF. In nucleotides, the CDR3 is TGTGCCAGCAGCCAAGTAGCCGGCTACGAGCAGTACTTC.

This rearrangement joins TRBV20-1 to TRBJ2-2; 12 positions match TRBD2. Trimming cost V 5 bases and J 6 bases; bases outside gene matches: 4. Germline loops: CDR1 DFQATT, CDR2 SNEGSKA (reference sequence). This CDR3 has 14 residues. The CDR3 region is CSARTSGAAGELFF. CDR3 DNA: TGCAGTGCTCGGACTAGCGGGGCGGCCGGGGAGCTGTTTTTT.

This clonotype has only a few counts. This chain uses TRBV20-1 with TRBJ2-1, with D possibly being TRBD2 (6 bases). CDR1 is DFQATT, CDR2 SNEGSKA, per germline (reference sequence). Trimming shortened V by 1 base and J by 6 bases, and 10 bases separated the two germline ends. This CDR3 has 13 amino acids. The CDR3 sequence: CSARGRRVNEQFF. The CDR3 nucleotides are TGCAGTGCTAGAGGGCGGAGGGTCAATGAGCAGTTCTTC.

This clonotype was detected only a few times. The V and J genes are TRBV28 and TRBJ2-3, with D uncertain. CDR3 length: 14 residues. Germline V lookup: CDR1 MDHEN, CDR2 SYDVKM. The V gene lost 6 bases and the J gene lost 3 bases, with 13 bases spanning the gap. The CDR3: CASSIRSQTDTQYF. CDR3 in DNA: TGTGCCAGCAGCATTCGGTCCCAAACAGATACGCAGTATTTT.

The table lists this clonotype with a count of one. The chain links TRBV5-1 to TRBJ1-1, with D hard to call. CDR3 size: 12 residues. V was cut by 5 bases and J by 5 bases, with 10 bases left in between. CDR1 and CDR2 from the germline V gene are SGHRS and YFSETQ. The CDR3: CASRSHDTEAFF. In nucleotides, the CDR3 is TGCGCCAGCAGAAGCCACGATACTGAAGCTTTCTTT.

This CDR3 reads CASCEVMHDTQYF. The CDR3 DNA reads TGTGCCAGCTGCGAGGTTATGCACGATACGCAGTATTTT. The chain carries TRBV28 and TRBJ2-3; D call uncertain. V dropped 8 bases and J dropped 6 bases, with 15 bases sitting between them. This CDR3 comprises 13 residues. CDR1 is MDHEN and CDR2 is SYDVKM in the germline V gene.

V gene TRBV7-9 combines with J gene TRBJ2-7; no clear D. The CDR3 is made up of 15 amino acids. The ends were cut back, 5 bases at V and 6 bases at J, with 20 bases in the middle. From germline, CDR1 is SEHNR and CDR2 FQNEAQ (reference sequence). For the CDR3, the DNA is TGTGCCAGCAGCCCAAGACCAGTACTCAGTGTCGAGCAGTACTTC. Protein: CASSPRPVLSVEQYF.

In its sample, this clonotype was seen many times. The V and J genes are TRBV10-3 and TRBJ2-3; D tentatively fits TRBD1 or TRBD2 (5 bases each). V shed 3 bases and J shed 8 bases, with 21 bases lying between them. Germline loops: CDR1 ENHRY, CDR2 SYGVKD. The CDR3 consists of 16 residues. CDR3 DNA sequence: TGTGCCATCAGTGAAGAAGGGACCCTTTTTGACGCTACGCAGTATTTT. It translates to CAISEEGTLFDATQYF.